These 15 T cell receptor beta chains came from one sample sequenced in a study of T cell changes during pregnancy in multiple sclerosis. Assay: immunoSEQ multiplex PCR; the TCRdb copy retains only in-frame clones and omits some. Altogether some 130,000 clones are present, around 97% being singletons, with the ten largest covering 0.44%. Specimen: peripheral blood, collected after pregnancy. The receptors here all came from a female donor with multiple sclerosis, enrolled in a pregnancy study.

The chain carries TRBV6-5 and TRBJ2-1, with 9 nucleotides matching TRBD1. With V trimmed by 6 bases and J by 5 bases, 8 bases remained unmatched. Germline V gene lookup returns CDR1 MNHEY and CDR2 SVGAGI. The CDR3 runs 15 residues. The DNA of the CDR3 is TGTGCCAGCAGCCAGACAGGGGGGGAGCACAATGAGCAGTTCTTC. This encodes CASSQTGGEHNEQFF.

The chain recombines TRBV20-1 with TRBJ1-1, with D possibly matching TRBD1 (6 bases). V was trimmed by 2 bases and J by 11 bases, leaving 12 bases between them. The length of the CDR3 is 11 residues. Germline CDR1 reads DFQATT; CDR2 reads SNEGSKA (reference sequence). CDR3: CSARPGELAFF. Here the CDR3 DNA reads TGCAGTGCTAGACCAGGGGAACTGGCTTTCTTT.

The chain recombines TRBV4-1 with TRBJ2-7; possible D gene TRBD1, 6 bases. The CDR3 is 19 residues long. The germline CDR1 and CDR2 sequences are MGHRA and YSYEKL. Deletions cut 2 bases from V and 2 bases from J, with 25 bases between. In DNA form, the CDR3 reads TGCGCCAGCAGCCAAAGGCAGGACAGACGTAATACGAGCCCCTACGAGCAGTACTTC. It specifies CASSQRQDRRNTSPYEQYF.

The rearrangement links TRBV27 to TRBJ1-1; D gene unclear. The germline V gene has CDR1 MNHEY and CDR2 SMNVEV (reference sequence). The V end was cut by 3 bases, the J end by 0 bases, with 8 bases between. The CDR3 is 14 amino acids. CDR3 loop: CASSLNTMNTEAFF. Written as DNA, the CDR3 is TGTGCCAGCAGTTTGAACACTATGAACACTGAAGCTTTCTTT.

The rearrangement joins TRBV6-4 to TRBJ2-6; 7 bases line up with TRBD1. CDR1 is MRHNA and CDR2 is SNTAGT in the germline V gene. This CDR3 contains 16 residues. With V trimmed by 2 bases and J by 4 bases, 5 bases remained unmatched. CDR3 sequence: CASSDRGQVGANVLTF. In nucleotides, the CDR3 is TGTGCCAGCAGTGACCGAGGACAGGTCGGGGCCAACGTCCTGACTTTC.

The CDR3 DNA sequence: TGTGCCAGCAGCTATGGGACTAGCGGGAGCTACGAGCAGTACTTC. Protein product: CASSYGTSGSYEQYF. The chain joins TRBV5-6 to TRBJ2-7; 14 positions match TRBD2. This CDR3 region has 15 residues. The germline CDR1 and CDR2 sequences are SGHDT and YYEEEE. The ends lost 3 bases at V and 3 bases at J; junction bases unmatched: 2.

V gene TRBV27 combines with J gene TRBJ1-2; maybe TRBD1 (6 bases). In germline, CDR1 is MNHEY, CDR2 SMNVEV (reference sequence). Trimming left V 6 bases short and J 8 bases short, with 22 bases between. The CDR3 is 15 amino acids. The DNA for the CDR3 is TGTGCCAGCAGCCTCCTCGTGGGGGGGCTAGGAGGCTACACCTTC. Protein sequence: CASSLLVGGLGGYTF.

The chain is built from TRBV5-6 and TRBJ1-2; unclear D gene. This CDR3 comprises 13 residues. Germline CDR1 and CDR2: SGHDT and YYEEEE. With 4 bases removed from V and 4 bases from J, the gap between germline ends came to 11 bases. The CDR3 here is CASSQQSFYGYTF. CDR3 DNA sequence: TGTGCCAGCAGCCAACAGAGCTTCTATGGCTACACCTTC.

This rearrangement joins TRBV28 to TRBJ1-4; 7 nucleotides line up with TRBD1. This CDR3 region has 14 residues. Germline V gives CDR1 MDHEN, CDR2 SYDVKM. With V trimmed by 6 bases and J by 8 bases, 9 bases remained unmatched. The CDR3: CASRLTGTMEKLFF. CDR3 DNA sequence: TGTGCCAGCAGACTGACAGGGACGATGGAAAAACTGTTTTTT.

The CDR3, as DNA: TGTGCCATCAGTGAAGGAGTATGGGAGCAGTACTTC. It translates to CAISEGVWEQYF. The chain employs TRBV10-3 and TRBJ2-7; unclear D gene. Between the trimmed V and J ends, which lost 3 bases and 7 bases, there was a span of 10 bases. The germline CDR1 and CDR2 sequences are ENHRY and SYGVKD. There are 12 residues in the CDR3.

This chain connects TRBV2 to TRBJ2-6; perhaps TRBD2 as D (6 bases). The CDR3 contains 14 residues. Germline CDR1 reads SNHLY; CDR2 reads FYNNEI. Trimming shortened V by 6 bases and J by 4 bases, and 10 bases separated the two germline ends. The CDR3 protein is CASRTGAGANVLTF. The DNA of the CDR3 is TGTGCCAGCAGAACGGGAGCCGGGGCCAACGTCCTGACTTTC.

This clone was seen just once. This chain joins TRBV19 and TRBJ2-1, with 7 bases that match TRBD2. The CDR3 runs 15 residues. The V and J ends lost 7 bases and 6 bases, in that order; junction bases with no gene match: 12. Germline CDR1 is LNHDA and CDR2 is SQIVND (reference sequence). CDR3 in DNA: TGTGCCAGTAAACCGATGTTGAGCGGGGTCAATGAGCAGTTCTTC. Residues: CASKPMLSGVNEQFF.

The chain links TRBV9 to TRBJ2-3; 14 nucleotides align to TRBD2. Germline-derived CDR1 and CDR2 are SGDLS and YYNGEE. The CDR3 is 16 residues long. Losses at the gene ends were 3 bases for V and 6 bases for J; bases not matched to a gene: 6. The CDR3 sequence: CASSAPGLAGADTQYF. DNA for the CDR3: TGTGCCAGCAGCGCCCCGGGACTAGCGGGAGCTGATACGCAGTATTTT.

The rearrangement links TRBV7-6 to TRBJ1-5, with a possible D match to TRBD1 (6 bases). Germline loops: CDR1 SGHVS, CDR2 FNYEAQ. The CDR3 is 18 amino acids. V dropped 2 bases and J dropped 5 bases, with 22 bases sitting between them. The CDR3 protein is CASSLLQPTRNRDQPQHF. In DNA form, the CDR3 reads TGTGCCAGCAGCTTACTTCAGCCTACAAGGAACAGGGATCAGCCCCAGCATTTT.

The V gene is TRBV5-6, the J gene TRBJ2-7, with D possibly TRBD2 on 6 matching bases. Trimming removed 2 bases from V and 0 bases from J, with 12 bases in between. The CDR3 is 15 residues long. Germline V gene sequence: CDR1 SGHDT, CDR2 YYEEEE. CDR3 DNA: TGTGCCAGCAGCTTTTTAGCGGTTAACTCCTACGAGCAGTACTTC. Amino acid sequence: CASSFLAVNSYEQYF.